Following are 17 T cell receptor beta chains from one sample sequenced in a study of persistence of HIV-infected CD4 T cells. No antigen has been assigned to these receptors. The libraries were made with immunoSEQ version 4 in survey mode. Only in-frame clones appear in the TCRdb table, and some are missing; sequencing was by immunoSEQ multiplex PCR. In the table there are 45,000 or so clones, approximately 90% of which are singletons. Cells were stimulated nonspecifically with anti-CD3/anti-CD28 magnetic beads. Sorting selected CD4+ T cells upregulating both CD40 ligand and CD69. Here the sequenced sample was CD4+ T cells sorted from PBMCs after roughly 18-hour stimulation, taken from a patient who received antiretroviral therapy. The receptors stem from an adult woman with HIV who was CMV-seropositive.

The chain employs TRBV9 and TRBJ2-2; TRBD2 agrees at 8 bases. CDR3 length: 16 residues. The trim removed 3 bases at V and 5 bases at J, leaving 9 bases unmatched. Looked up from germline, CDR1 is SGDLS and CDR2 is YYNGEE. CDR3 DNA: TGTGCCAGCAGCGCGCAGACTAGCGCTGGAACCGGGGAGCTGTTTTTT. It encodes CASSAQTSAGTGELFF. The complete variable domain, with remaining parts taken from reference TRBV9 and TRBJ2-2, reads DSGVTQTPKHLITATGQRVTLRCSPRSGDLSVYWYQQSLDQGLQFLIQYYNGEERAKGNILERFSAQQFPDLHSELNLSSLELGDSALYFCASSAQTSAGTGELFFGEGSRLTVL.

This sequence joins TRBV11-3 and TRBJ2-7; D is unresolved. Trimming pared 2 bases from V and 4 bases from J, leaving 6 bases between. The CDR3 loop spans 12 amino acids. Germline V gene data show CDR1 as SGHNT and CDR2 as YENEEA. The chain's CDR3 is CASSLQSYEQYF. For the CDR3, the DNA is TGTGCCAGCAGCTTACAGAGTTACGAGCAGTACTTC. Looking up the rest from reference TRBV11-3 and TRBJ2-7 gives the full variable domain: EAGVVQSPRYKIIEKKQPVAFWCNPISGHNTLYWYLQNLGQGPELLIRYENEEAVDDSQLPKDRFSAERLKGVDSTLKIQPAELGDSAVYLCASSLQSYEQYFGPGTRLTVT.

V and J are TRBV5-1 and TRBJ1-6; 7 nucleotides align to TRBD1. After removal of 4 bases from V and 7 bases from J, the junction contained 2 bases not matched to a gene. CDR3 length equals 13 residues. CDR1 and CDR2 from the germline V gene are SGHRS and YFSETQ. This CDR3 is CASSLGQNSPLHF. CDR3 bases: TGCGCCAGCAGCCTGGGACAGAATTCACCCCTCCACTTT.

The rearrangement uses TRBV18 and TRBJ1-5; no definite D call. CDR3 length: 14 amino acids. Germline V lookup: CDR1 KGHSH, CDR2 LQKENI. Trimming left V 5 bases short and J 0 bases short, with 8 bases between. CDR3 sequence reads: CASSAQSSNQPQHF. The CDR3, as DNA: TGTGCCAGCTCAGCGCAGAGTAGCAATCAGCCCCAGCATTTT.

This rearrangement joins TRBV28 to TRBJ1-1; D not resolved. This CDR3 region has 12 residues. Germline CDR1 reads MDHEN; CDR2 reads SYDVKM. Trimming pared 4 bases from V and 11 bases from J, leaving 14 bases between. The DNA of the CDR3 is TGTGCCAGCAGTTCCCCCCCTGATAAGGCTTTCTTT. It yields the protein CASSSPPDKAFF.

V is TRBV10-3 and J is TRBJ2-7; TRBD1 matches at 8 bases. The CDR3 runs 15 residues. Losses at the gene ends were 7 bases for V and 2 bases for J; bases not matched to a gene: 10. CDR1 and CDR2 from the germline V gene are ENHRY and SYGVKD. CDR3 protein: CAITNGQGDTYEQYF. CDR3 bases: TGTGCCATCACTAACGGACAGGGTGACACCTACGAGCAGTACTTC.

The chain is built from TRBV30 and TRBJ1-1; a weak D match, TRBD1 (5 bases). Germline assignment: CDR1 GTSNPN and CDR2 SVGIG (reference sequence). V shed 1 base and J shed 1 base, with 10 bases lying between them. The CDR3 is 14 residues long. This CDR3 reads CAWSDQGKNTEAFF. CDR3 in DNA: TGTGCCTGGAGTGATCAGGGAAAGAACACTGAAGCTTTCTTT.

V usage is TRBV24-1 and J usage is TRBJ2-1, with 8 nucleotides matching TRBD2. The CDR3 consists of 14 residues. J was trimmed by 3 bases and V by 6 bases; bases with no gene match: 3. Per germline, CDR1 KGHDR and CDR2 SFDVKD. CDR3 DNA: TGTGCCACCAGTACAAGCGGGGGCTACAATGAGCAGTTCTTC. Its translation: CATSTSGGYNEQFF.

The V gene is TRBV5-1, the J gene TRBJ2-3; possible D gene TRBD2, 7 bases. The CDR3 spans 13 residues. The germline V gene has CDR1 SGHRS and CDR2 YFSETQ. Trimming left V 7 bases short and J 6 bases short, with 15 bases between. As DNA, the CDR3 is TGCGCCAGCTCCAGGGGAGCGGGGGATACGCAGTATTTT. Encoded protein: CASSRGAGDTQYF.

The chain joins TRBV11-3 to TRBJ2-1; D remains ambiguous. Germline V gene data show CDR1 as SGHNT and CDR2 as YENEEA. The germline V and J ends were trimmed by 1 base and 3 bases, with 10 bases remaining between them. The CDR3 length is 15 residues. CDR3 bases: TGTGCCAGCAGCTTAGCCCCGCGTGGCTACAATGAGCAGTTCTTC. Translation gives CASSLAPRGYNEQFF.

This chain links TRBV4-1 with TRBJ2-1, with D perhaps matching TRBD2 (6 bases). V dropped 5 bases and J dropped 0 bases, with 8 bases sitting between them. Germline-derived CDR1 and CDR2 are MGHRA and YSYEKL. CDR3 length: 14 amino acids. In DNA form, the CDR3 reads TGCGCCAGCAGCGGAGGGAGCTCCTACAATGAGCAGTTCTTC. This gives the protein CASSGGSSYNEQFF.

The sample holds one count of this clone. The chain has TRBV30 and TRBJ2-3; 9 bases align to TRBD1. Per germline, CDR1 GTSNPN and CDR2 SVGIG (reference sequence). The CDR3 totals 16 residues. The junction had 7 bases not matched to a gene; V was cut back by 0 bases and J by 3 bases. This CDR3 is CAWSVWDRDITDTQYF. DNA of the CDR3: TGTGCCTGGAGTGTATGGGACAGGGATATTACAGATACGCAGTATTTT.

The rearrangement joins TRBV14 to TRBJ1-1; D is ambiguous. Germline lookup yields CDR1 SGHDN and CDR2 FVKESK. V dropped 0 bases and J dropped 8 bases, with 13 bases sitting between them. This CDR3 comprises 14 residues. The CDR3 spells CASSQEVGGSEAFF. In DNA form, the CDR3 reads TGTGCCAGCAGCCAAGAAGTCGGAGGGTCCGAAGCTTTCTTT.

This chain uses TRBV3-1 (or the pseudogene TRBV3-2) with TRBJ1-1; D remains ambiguous. V was trimmed by 1 base and J by 11 bases, leaving 14 bases between them. CDR3 length: 13 amino acids. Germline V gene lookup returns CDR1 LGHDT and CDR2 YNNKEL (reference sequence). The CDR3 DNA reads TGTGCCAGCAGCCAAGGGTCGGGCCGCGGCGCTTTCTTT. It translates to CASSQGSGRGAFF.

J is TRBJ2-5 and V is TRBV7-6; perhaps TRBD2 as D (6 bases). Germline CDR1 and CDR2: SGHVS and FNYEAQ. V lost 5 bases and J lost 2, with 21 bases in between. The CDR3 has 17 residues. As DNA, the CDR3 is TGTGCCAGCAGCCCGGGCGGGGAGCGGGTGCGACAAGAGACCCAGTACTTC. Translating gives CASSPGGERVRQETQYF.

The chain combines TRBV2 with TRBJ2-2; 9 nucleotides align to TRBD1. CDR1 and CDR2 from the germline V gene are SNHLY and FYNNEI. Germline trimming cut 5 bases from V and 4 bases from J; bases unmatched to any gene: 5. This CDR3 spans 15 amino acids. The CDR3 loop reads CASSRDRVGTGELFF. CDR3 nucleotides: TGTGCCAGCAGTCGGGACAGGGTGGGCACCGGGGAGCTGTTTTTT.

This chain connects TRBV2 to TRBJ1-2, with D perhaps TRBD1 (5 bases). Germline loops: CDR1 SNHLY, CDR2 FYNNEI. CDR3 size: 14 residues. Deletions cut 6 bases from V and 3 bases from J, with 14 bases between. The CDR3 sequence: CASSRDGEHYGYTF. For the CDR3, the DNA is TGTGCCAGCAGCCGGGACGGCGAACACTATGGCTACACCTTC.